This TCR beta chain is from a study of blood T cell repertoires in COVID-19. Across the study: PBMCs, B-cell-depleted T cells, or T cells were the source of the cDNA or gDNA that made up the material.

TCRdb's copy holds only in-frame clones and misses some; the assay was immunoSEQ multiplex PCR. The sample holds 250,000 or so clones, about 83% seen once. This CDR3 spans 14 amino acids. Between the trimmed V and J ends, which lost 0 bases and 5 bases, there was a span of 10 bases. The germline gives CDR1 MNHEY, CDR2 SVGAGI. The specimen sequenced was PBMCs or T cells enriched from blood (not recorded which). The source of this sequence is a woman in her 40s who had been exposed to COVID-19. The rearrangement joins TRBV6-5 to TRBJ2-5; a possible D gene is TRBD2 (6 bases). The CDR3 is CASSYSGGRETQYF. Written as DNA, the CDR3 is TGTGCCAGCAGTTACTCGGGGGGTCGGGAGACCCAGTACTTC.